This paragraph covers one T cell receptor beta chain sequence. These data are taken from a study of blood T cell repertoires in COVID-19. Study-level background: Material from acute and convalescent COVID-19 was sourced from the United States, Italy and Spain. In each case, the material was cDNA or gDNA derived from T cells, B-cell-depleted T cells, or PBMCs.

The germline V gene encodes CDR1 SGHVS and CDR2 FQNEAQ. The CDR3 is 20 residues long. J was trimmed by 3 bases and V by 2 bases; bases with no gene match: 16. Measured with immunoSEQ multiplex PCR; TCRdb has only the in-frame clones, and not every one. The repertoire has 65,000 or so clones, roughly four fifths of them found once; the top ten carry about 15%. The clonotype originates from a man older than 75 with acute or convalescent COVID-19. This chain links TRBV7-8 with TRBJ1-3; 10 nucleotides agree with TRBD1. Input material: peripheral blood. The DNA for the CDR3 is TGTGCCAGCAGCTTATCTGTCCCGGGACAGGGGCGAGAGGGTGGAAACACCATATATTTT. It is translated as CASSLSVPGQGREGGNTIYF.